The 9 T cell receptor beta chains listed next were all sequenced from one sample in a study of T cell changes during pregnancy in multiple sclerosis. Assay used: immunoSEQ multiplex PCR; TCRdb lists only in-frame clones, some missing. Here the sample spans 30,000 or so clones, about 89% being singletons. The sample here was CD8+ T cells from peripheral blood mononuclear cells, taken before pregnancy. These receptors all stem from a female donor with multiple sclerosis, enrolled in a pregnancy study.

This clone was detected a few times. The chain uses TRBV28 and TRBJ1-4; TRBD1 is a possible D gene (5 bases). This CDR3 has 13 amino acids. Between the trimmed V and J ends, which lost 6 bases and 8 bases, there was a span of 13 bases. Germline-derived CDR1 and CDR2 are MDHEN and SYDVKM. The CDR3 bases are TGTGCCAGCAGCCCCGCAGGGCAGGAAAAACTGTTTTTT. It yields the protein CASSPAGQEKLFF. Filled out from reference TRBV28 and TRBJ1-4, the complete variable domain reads DVKVTQSSRYLVKRTGEKVFLECVQDMDHENMFWYRQDPGLGLRLIYFSYDVKMKEKGDIPEGYSVSREKKERFSLILESASTNQTSMYLCASSPAGQEKLFFGSGTQLSVL.

CDR3 region: CASSQGGGSEQFF. The CDR3 nucleotides read TGCGCCAGCAGCCAAGGGGGAGGTAGTGAGCAGTTCTTC. V is TRBV4-1 and J is TRBJ2-1, with a tentative D call TRBD2 (6 bases). Trimming removed 1 base from V and 9 bases from J, with 10 bases in between. This CDR3 contains 13 residues. Germline loops: CDR1 MGHRA, CDR2 YSYEKL.

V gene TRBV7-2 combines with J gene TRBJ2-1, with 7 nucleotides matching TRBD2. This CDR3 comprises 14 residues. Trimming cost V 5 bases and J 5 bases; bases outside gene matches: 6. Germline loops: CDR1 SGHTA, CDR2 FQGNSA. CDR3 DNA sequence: TGTGCCAGCAGCCCCGGACTAGACAACAATGAGCAGTTCTTC. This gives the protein CASSPGLDNNEQFF.

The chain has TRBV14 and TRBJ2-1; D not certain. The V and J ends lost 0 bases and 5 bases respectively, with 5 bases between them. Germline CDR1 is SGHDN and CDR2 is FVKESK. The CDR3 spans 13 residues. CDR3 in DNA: TGTGCCAGCAGCCAAGAACTCCACAATGAGCAGTTCTTC. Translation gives CASSQELHNEQFF.

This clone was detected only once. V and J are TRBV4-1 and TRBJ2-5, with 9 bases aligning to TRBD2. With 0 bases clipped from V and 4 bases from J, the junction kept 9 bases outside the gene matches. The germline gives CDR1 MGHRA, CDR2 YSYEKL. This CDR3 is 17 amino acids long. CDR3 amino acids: CASSQERSGSLGETQYF. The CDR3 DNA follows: TGCGCCAGCAGCCAAGAACGTAGCGGGAGTTTGGGAGAGACCCAGTACTTC.

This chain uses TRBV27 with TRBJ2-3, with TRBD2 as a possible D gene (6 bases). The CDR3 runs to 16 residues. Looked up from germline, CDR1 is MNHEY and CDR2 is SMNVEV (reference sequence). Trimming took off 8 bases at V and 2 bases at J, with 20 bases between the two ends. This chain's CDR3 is CASGLYRELNTDTQYF. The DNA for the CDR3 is TGTGCCAGCGGACTCTACCGGGAGTTGAACACAGATACGCAGTATTTT.

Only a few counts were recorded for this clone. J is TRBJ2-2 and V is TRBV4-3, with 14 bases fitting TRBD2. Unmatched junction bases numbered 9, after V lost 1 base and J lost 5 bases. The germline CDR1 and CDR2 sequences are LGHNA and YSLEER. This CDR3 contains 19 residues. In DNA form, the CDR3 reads TGCGCCAGCAGCCAAGTGGGACTAGCGGGAGTTATCGGGACCGGGGAGCTGTTTTTT. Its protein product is CASSQVGLAGVIGTGELFF.

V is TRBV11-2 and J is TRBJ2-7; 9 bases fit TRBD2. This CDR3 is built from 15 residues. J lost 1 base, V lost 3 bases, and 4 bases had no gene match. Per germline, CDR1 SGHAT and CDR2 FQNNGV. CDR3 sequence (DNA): TGTGCCAGCAGCTTTGGACTAGCGATTTCCTACGAGCAGTACTTC. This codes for CASSFGLAISYEQYF.

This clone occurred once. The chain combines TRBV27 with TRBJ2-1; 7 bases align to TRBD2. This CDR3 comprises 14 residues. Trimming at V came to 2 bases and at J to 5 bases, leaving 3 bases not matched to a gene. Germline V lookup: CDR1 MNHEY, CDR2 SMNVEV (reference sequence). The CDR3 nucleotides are TGTGCCAGCAGTTTAGCCGGGACTAACAATGAGCAGTTCTTC. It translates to CASSLAGTNNEQFF.